Shown below are 10 T cell receptor beta chains from a single sample sequenced in a study of T cell changes during pregnancy in multiple sclerosis. Profiled with immunoSEQ multiplex PCR; TCRdb holds only in-frame clones, not every one. The sample lists around 56,000 clones; roughly nine tenths were seen once. This material consisted of CD4+ T cells from peripheral blood mononuclear cells, taken in the first trimester of pregnancy. Every receptor here comes from a female donor with multiple sclerosis, enrolled in a pregnancy study.

This clone appeared a single time. The rearrangement uses TRBV6-5 and TRBJ2-1, with 9 bases identical to TRBD1. Germline V gene sequence: CDR1 MNHEY, CDR2 SVGAGI. The CDR3 covers 14 residues. Germline trimming cut 4 bases from V and 9 bases from J; bases unmatched to any gene: 7. The chain's CDR3 is CASSFPGQGREQFF. Here the CDR3 DNA reads TGTGCCAGCAGTTTCCCGGGACAGGGTCGTGAGCAGTTCTTC.

This clone appeared a single time. V gene TRBV21-1 combines with J gene TRBJ1-2; the table's D gene call, TRBD1, was not cross checked with the DNA. TRBV21-1 is labeled a pseudogene. The CDR3 totals 14 residues. CDR3 sequence (DNA): TGTGCCAGCAGCAATGGAGACAGTTTTTATGGCTACACCTTC. This gives the protein CASSNGDSFYGYTF.

The chain recombines TRBV14 with TRBJ1-2; weak D call: TRBD1 (5 bases). The germline V gene encodes CDR1 SGHDN and CDR2 FVKESK. V dropped 3 bases and J dropped 1 base, with 9 bases sitting between them. The CDR3 contains 14 residues. CDR3 protein: CASSHRQLNYGYTF. CDR3 in DNA: TGTGCCAGCAGCCACCGACAGCTTAACTATGGCTACACCTTC.

V and J are TRBV4-3 and TRBJ2-7, with TRBD2 identical over 11 bases. J gave up 7 bases and V 0 bases, and 5 bases lay outside the gene matches. In germline, CDR1 is LGHNA, CDR2 YSLEER. The CDR3 has 15 amino acids. CDR3 amino acids: CASSQDRGLAGEQYF. In nucleotides, the CDR3 is TGCGCCAGCAGCCAAGACCGCGGACTAGCGGGTGAGCAGTACTTC.

The chain combines TRBV29-1 with TRBJ2-7; 7 nucleotides align to TRBD1. The CDR3 contains 12 residues. V trimming: 4 bases; J trimming: 4 bases; junction bases outside the gene matches: 4. Per the germline V gene, CDR1 is SQVTM and CDR2 is ANQGSEA. The CDR3 sequence: CSVGSGGYEQYF. The CDR3 nucleotides are TGCAGCGTTGGGTCAGGGGGTTACGAGCAGTACTTC.

The chain links TRBV25-1 to TRBJ1-1; D is perhaps TRBD1 (6 bases). Per the germline V gene, CDR1 is MGHDK and CDR2 is SYGVNS. The CDR3 sequence is 15 residues long. V was clipped by 1 base and J by 6 bases, with 15 bases between them. This CDR3 reads CASSELTGRISEAFF. The CDR3 nucleotides are TGTGCCAGCAGTGAATTGACAGGCCGAATATCTGAAGCTTTCTTT.

The chain joins TRBV7-3 to TRBJ2-1; 13 positions match TRBD2. Germline lookup yields CDR1 SGHTA and CDR2 FQGTGA. The CDR3 loop spans 18 amino acids. The V segment lost 5 bases and the J segment 8 bases; nucleotides outside the gene matches: 15. CDR3 loop: CASSDSSLAGGLLHEQFF. The DNA of the CDR3 is TGTGCCAGCAGCGACTCTTCACTAGCGGGGGGGCTATTGCATGAGCAGTTCTTC. The full variable domain, in which reference TRBV7-3 and TRBJ2-1 provide the parts outside the CDR3, is GAGVSQTPSNKVTEKGKYVELRCDPISGHTALYWYRQSLGQGPEFLIYFQGTGAADDSGLPNDRFFAVRPEGSVSTLKIQRTERGDSAVYLCASSDSSLAGGLLHEQFFGPGTRLTVL.

As DNA, the CDR3 is TGTGCCAGCAGTTCGCCGGGGGGGCTGGGATATACGCAGTATTTT. Translated: CASSSPGGLGYTQYF. This sequence joins TRBV6-5 and TRBJ2-3, with 8 bases fitting TRBD2. V was clipped by 4 bases and J by 7 bases; unmatched bases: 10. CDR3 length: 15 amino acids. From germline, CDR1 is MNHEY and CDR2 SVGAGI.

The rearrangement links TRBV7-8 to TRBJ2-7, with TRBD1 identical over 8 bases. V trimming: 5 bases; J trimming: 0 bases; junction bases outside the gene matches: 6. The CDR3 is 15 amino acids. The germline gives CDR1 SGHVS, CDR2 FQNEAQ. The CDR3 nucleotides read TGTGCCAGCAGCCGCGAACAGGGGGGCTCCTACGAGCAGTACTTC. It codes for CASSREQGGSYEQYF.

The genes are TRBV7-3 and TRBJ1-2; TRBD1 agrees at 9 bases. This CDR3 has 13 amino acids. The junction had 4 bases not matched to a gene; V was cut back by 3 bases and J by 8 bases. Per the germline V gene, CDR1 is SGHTA and CDR2 is FQGTGA. Here the CDR3 DNA reads TGTGCCAGCAGCTTCGGGACAGGGCTCGGCTACACCTTC. Protein product: CASSFGTGLGYTF.